There are a few counts of the clone carrying this T cell receptor (beta chain). The antigen is undetermined. The data belong to a study of post-analysis software for immune sequencing data. Study findings and constraints: F measure clustering grouped samples strongly by preparation batch. When patients were compared with controls, a handful of TRBV segments were more frequent, TRBV5-6, TRBV5-1 and TRBV20-1 among them.

There are 17 residues in the CDR3. V shed 3 bases, J shed 1 base, and the junction held 5 bases outside the gene matches. Per the germline V gene, CDR1 is SNHLY and CDR2 is FYNNEI. The TCR beta cDNA libraries contained unique molecular identifiers. From roughly 1 to 10 million T cells, roughly 0.5 million cDNA molecules were obtained. TCRdb reprocessed the PCR reads via MiXCR and lists one record per CDR3 protein. The sample records about 570,000 distinct CDR3 sequences, approximately 34% being singletons. Sequencing was done on a sample of blood. This TCR was sampled from a girl aged 2-17 years with multiple sclerosis. The gene calls are TRBV2 and TRBJ2-3; 12 bases line up with TRBD1. The CDR3 nucleotides read TGTGCCAGCAGTGATTCCGGGACAGGGGGCGGCACAGATACGCAGTATTTT. It is translated as CASSDSGTGGGTDTQYF.